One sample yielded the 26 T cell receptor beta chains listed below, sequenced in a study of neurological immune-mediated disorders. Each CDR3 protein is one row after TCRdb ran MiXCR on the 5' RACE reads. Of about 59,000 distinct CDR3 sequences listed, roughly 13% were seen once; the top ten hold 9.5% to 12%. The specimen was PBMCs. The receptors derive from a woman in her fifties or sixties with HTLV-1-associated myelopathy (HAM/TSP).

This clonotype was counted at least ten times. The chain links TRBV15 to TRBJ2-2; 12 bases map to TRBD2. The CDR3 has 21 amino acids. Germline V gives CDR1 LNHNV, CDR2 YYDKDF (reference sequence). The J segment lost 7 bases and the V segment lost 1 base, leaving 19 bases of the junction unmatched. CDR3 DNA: TGTGCCACCAGCAGAGCTGGATTTCTCGGGCTAGCGGGAGGGATCGGCGGGGAGCTGTTTTTT. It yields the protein CATSRAGFLGLAGGIGGELFF.

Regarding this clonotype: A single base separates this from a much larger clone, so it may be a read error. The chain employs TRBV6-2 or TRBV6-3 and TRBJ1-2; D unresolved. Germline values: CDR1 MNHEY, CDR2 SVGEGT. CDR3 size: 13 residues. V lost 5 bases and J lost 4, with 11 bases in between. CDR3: CASSPLGPYGYTF. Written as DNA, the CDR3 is TGTGCCAGCAGTCCTCTGGGCCCCTATGGCTACACCTTC.

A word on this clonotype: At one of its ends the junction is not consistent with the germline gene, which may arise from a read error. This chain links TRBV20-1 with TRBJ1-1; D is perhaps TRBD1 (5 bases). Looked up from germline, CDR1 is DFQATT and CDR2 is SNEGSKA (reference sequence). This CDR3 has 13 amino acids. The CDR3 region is CSARGTGNSEASF. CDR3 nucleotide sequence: TGCAGTGCTAGGGGGACGGGGAACTCTGAAGCTTCCTTT.

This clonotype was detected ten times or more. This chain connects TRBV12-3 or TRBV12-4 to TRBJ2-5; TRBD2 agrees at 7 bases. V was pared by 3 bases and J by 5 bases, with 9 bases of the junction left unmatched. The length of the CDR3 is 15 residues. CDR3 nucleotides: TGTGCCAGCAGTTTCATGCCGGGAGGAATGGAGACCCAGTACTTC. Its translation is CASSFMPGGMETQYF.

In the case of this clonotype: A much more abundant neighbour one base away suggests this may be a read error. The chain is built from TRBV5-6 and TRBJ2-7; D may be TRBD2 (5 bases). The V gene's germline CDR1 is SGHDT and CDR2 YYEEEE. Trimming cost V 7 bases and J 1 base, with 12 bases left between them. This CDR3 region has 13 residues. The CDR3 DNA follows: TGTGCCAGCCTGAGTTGGACTTCCTACGAGCAGTACTTC. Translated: CASLSWTSYEQYF.

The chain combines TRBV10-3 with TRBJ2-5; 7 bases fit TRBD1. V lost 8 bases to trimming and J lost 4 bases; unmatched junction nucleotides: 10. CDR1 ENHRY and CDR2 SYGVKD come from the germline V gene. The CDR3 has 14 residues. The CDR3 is CAIRRAAGGETQYF. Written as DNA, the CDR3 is TGTGCCATCCGGAGAGCGGCAGGGGGAGAGACCCAGTACTTC.

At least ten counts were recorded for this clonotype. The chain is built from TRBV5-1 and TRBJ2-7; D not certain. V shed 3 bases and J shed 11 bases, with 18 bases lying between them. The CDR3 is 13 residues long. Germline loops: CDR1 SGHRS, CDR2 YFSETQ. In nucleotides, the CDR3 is TGCGCCAGCAGCTGGGTAAAGGGCTCTTGGGAGTACTTC. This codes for CASSWVKGSWEYF. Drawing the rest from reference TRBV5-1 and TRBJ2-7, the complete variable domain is KAGVTQTPRYLIKTRGQQVTLSCSPISGHRSVSWYQQTPGQGLQFLFEYFSETQRNKGNFPGRFSGRQFSNSRSEMNVSTLELGDSALYLCASSWVKGSWEYFGPGTRLTVT.

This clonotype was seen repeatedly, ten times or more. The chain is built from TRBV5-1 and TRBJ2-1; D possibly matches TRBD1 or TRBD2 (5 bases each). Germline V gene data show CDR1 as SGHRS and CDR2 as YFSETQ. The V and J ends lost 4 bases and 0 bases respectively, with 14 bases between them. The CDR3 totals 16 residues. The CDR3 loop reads CASSPGGGSSYNEQFF. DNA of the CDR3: TGCGCCAGCAGCCCGGGTGGGGGTAGCTCCTACAATGAGCAGTTCTTC.

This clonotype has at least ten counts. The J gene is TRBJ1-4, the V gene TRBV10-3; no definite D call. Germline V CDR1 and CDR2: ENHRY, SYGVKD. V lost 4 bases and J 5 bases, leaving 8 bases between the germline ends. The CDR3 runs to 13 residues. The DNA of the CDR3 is TGTGCCATCAGTGGAACCCAAAATGAAAAACTGTTTTTT. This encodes CAISGTQNEKLFF.

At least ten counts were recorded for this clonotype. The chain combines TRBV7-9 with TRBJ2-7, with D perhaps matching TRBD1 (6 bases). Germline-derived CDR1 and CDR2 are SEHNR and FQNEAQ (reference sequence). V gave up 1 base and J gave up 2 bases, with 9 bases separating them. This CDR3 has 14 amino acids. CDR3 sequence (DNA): TGTGCCAGCAGCTTAGTAGGACAGCCCTACGAGCAGTACTTC. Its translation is CASSLVGQPYEQYF.

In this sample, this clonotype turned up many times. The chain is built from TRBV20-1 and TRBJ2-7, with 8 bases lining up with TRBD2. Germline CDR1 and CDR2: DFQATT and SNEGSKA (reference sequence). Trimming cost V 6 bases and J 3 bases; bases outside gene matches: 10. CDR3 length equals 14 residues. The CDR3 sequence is CSALPSGRVYEQYF. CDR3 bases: TGCAGTGCCCTTCCTTCCGGGAGGGTCTACGAGCAGTACTTC.

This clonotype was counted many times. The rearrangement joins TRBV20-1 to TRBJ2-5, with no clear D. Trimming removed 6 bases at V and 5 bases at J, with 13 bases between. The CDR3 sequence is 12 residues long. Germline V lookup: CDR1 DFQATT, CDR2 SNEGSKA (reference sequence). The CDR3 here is CSAWSGFETQYF. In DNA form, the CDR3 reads TGCAGTGCCTGGTCCGGGTTCGAGACCCAGTACTTC.

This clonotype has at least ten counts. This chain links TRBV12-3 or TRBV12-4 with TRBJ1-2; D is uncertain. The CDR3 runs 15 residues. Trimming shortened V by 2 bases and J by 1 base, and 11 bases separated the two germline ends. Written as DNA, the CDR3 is TGTGCCAGCAGTTTATTGGCAGACTTTAACTATGGCTACACCTTC. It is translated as CASSLLADFNYGYTF.

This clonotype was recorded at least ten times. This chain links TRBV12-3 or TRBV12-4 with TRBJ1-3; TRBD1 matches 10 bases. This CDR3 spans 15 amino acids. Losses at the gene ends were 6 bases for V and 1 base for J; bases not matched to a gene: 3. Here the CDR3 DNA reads TGTGCCAGCAGACGACAGGGGGCTTCTGGAAACACCATATATTTT. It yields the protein CASRRQGASGNTIYF.

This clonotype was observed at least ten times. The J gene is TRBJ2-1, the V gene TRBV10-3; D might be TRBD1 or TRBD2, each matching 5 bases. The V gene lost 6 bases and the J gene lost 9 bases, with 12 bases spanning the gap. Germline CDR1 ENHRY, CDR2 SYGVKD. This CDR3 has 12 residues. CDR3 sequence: CAIRASGGEQFF. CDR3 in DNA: TGTGCCATCAGGGCTAGTGGGGGTGAGCAGTTCTTC.

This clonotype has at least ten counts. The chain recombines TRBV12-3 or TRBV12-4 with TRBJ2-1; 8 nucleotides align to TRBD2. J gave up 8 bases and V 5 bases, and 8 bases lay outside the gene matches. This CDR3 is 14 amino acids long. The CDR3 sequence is CASSPGLVIDEQFF. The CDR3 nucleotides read TGTGCCAGCAGTCCGGGACTAGTAATCGATGAGCAGTTCTTC.

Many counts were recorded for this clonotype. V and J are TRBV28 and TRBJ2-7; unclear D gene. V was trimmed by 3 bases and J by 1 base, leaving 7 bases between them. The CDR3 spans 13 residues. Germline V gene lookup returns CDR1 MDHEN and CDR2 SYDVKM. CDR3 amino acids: CASSLRSSYEQYF. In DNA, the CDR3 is TGTGCCAGCAGTTTGAGGAGTTCCTACGAGCAGTACTTC.

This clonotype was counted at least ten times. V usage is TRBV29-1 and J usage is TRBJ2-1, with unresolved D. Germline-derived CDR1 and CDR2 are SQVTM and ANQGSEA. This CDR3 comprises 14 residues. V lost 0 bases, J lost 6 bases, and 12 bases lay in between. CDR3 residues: CSVEDRGRSNEQFF. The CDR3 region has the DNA TGCAGCGTTGAAGATCGTGGGCGGAGCAATGAGCAGTTCTTC.

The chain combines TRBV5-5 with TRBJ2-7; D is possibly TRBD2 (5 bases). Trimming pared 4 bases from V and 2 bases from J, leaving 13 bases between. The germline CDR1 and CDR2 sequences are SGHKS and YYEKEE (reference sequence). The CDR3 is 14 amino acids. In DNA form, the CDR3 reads TGTGCCAGCAGCCAATCGACTACCACCTACGAGCAGTACTTC. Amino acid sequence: CASSQSTTTYEQYF.

The CDR3 DNA follows: TGTGCCAGCAGTGACAGCCCAGGCGGGTCTACGGGTACGCAGTATTTT. Its translation: CASSDSPGGSTGTQYF. V gene TRBV6-4 combines with J gene TRBJ2-3; weak D call: TRBD2 (5 bases). V lost 2 bases and J lost 8, with 20 bases in between. This CDR3 is built from 16 residues. Germline CDR1 reads MRHNA; CDR2 reads SNTAGT.

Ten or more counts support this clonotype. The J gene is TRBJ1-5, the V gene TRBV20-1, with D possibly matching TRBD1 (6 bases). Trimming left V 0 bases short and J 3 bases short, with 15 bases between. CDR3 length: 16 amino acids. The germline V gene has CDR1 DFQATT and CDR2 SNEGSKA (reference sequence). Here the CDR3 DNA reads TGCAGTGCTAGAGATCCTACGAACAGGGTCAATCAGCCCCAGCATTTT. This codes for CSARDPTNRVNQPQHF.

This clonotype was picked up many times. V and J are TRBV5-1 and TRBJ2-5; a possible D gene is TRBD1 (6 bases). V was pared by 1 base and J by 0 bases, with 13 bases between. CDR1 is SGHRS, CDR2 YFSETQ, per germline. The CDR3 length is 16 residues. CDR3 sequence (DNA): TGCGCCAGCAGCTTGACCGGGACAAAAAACCAAGAGACCCAGTACTTC. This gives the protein CASSLTGTKNQETQYF.

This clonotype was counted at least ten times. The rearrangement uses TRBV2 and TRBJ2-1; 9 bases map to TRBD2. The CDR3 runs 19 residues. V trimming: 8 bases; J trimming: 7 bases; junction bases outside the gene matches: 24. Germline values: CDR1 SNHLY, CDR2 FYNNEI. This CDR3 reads CASLSTLIAGVRSWNEQFF. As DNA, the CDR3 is TGTGCCAGCCTCTCGACCCTCATAGCGGGAGTGAGGTCTTGGAATGAGCAGTTCTTC.

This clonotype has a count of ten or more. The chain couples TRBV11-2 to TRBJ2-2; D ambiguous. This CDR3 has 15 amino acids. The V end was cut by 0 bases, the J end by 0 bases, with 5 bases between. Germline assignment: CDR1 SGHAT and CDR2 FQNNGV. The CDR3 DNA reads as TGTGCCAGCAGCTTAGACATATCGAACACCGGGGAGCTGTTTTTT. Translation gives CASSLDISNTGELFF.

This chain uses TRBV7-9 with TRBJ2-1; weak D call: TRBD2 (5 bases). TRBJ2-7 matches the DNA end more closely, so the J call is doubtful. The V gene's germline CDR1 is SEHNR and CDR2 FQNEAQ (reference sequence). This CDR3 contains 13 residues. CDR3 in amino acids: CASILEAVDEQYF. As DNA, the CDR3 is TGTGCCAGTATCTTGGAGGCGGTGGACGAGCAGTACTTC.

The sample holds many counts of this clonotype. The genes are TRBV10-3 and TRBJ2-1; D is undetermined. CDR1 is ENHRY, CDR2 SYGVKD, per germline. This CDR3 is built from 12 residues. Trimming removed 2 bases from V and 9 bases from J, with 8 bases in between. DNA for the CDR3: TGTGCCATCAGTGAGGCGACCGGTGAGCAGTTCTTC. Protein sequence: CAISEATGEQFF.